The T cell receptor (beta chain) described here comes from a study of technical replicates of blood from a handful of donors. Sequencing used immunoSEQ multiplex PCR; TCRdb keeps in-frame clones, though not all of them. The data show around 90,000 clones, with 85% to 95% seen just once and about 0.4% held by the top ten. The CDR3 totals 16 residues. V was shortened by 3 bases and J by 1 base, with 15 bases between the two germline ends. Per the germline V gene, CDR1 is LNHDA and CDR2 is SQIVND (reference sequence). This TCR came from a human donor in good health. The chain employs TRBV19 and TRBJ1-1, with D possibly being TRBD1 (6 bases). Sequencing was done on a sample of T cells isolated from PBMCs. CDR3 region: CASSMGQGHGNTEAFF. In DNA form, the CDR3 reads TGTGCCAGTAGTATGGGGCAGGGGCATGGGAACACTGAAGCTTTCTTT.